This T cell receptor (gamma chain) was captured by sequencing in a study of intestinal T cells in coeliac disease. Study summary: In the TRG cohort, coeliac patients were much younger than controls. Study results and caveats: CDR3 sequence counts may reflect PCR duplicates rather than true repeats.

The TRG library came from 200 to 250 ng of biopsy DNA amplified with LymphoTrack primers. TCRdb re-called clones from the multiplex PCR reads using CATT. The sample has roughly 830 gamma-chain clones; more than 45% are singletons. Each case's genomic DNA was extracted from ten roughly 5.1-µm formalin-fixed paraffin-embedded scrolls. CDR3 length: 16 residues. Unmatched junction bases numbered 19, after V lost 13 bases and J lost 0 bases. Concerning this clone itself: Its antigen is as yet unknown.

This rearrangement joins TRGV10 to TRGJ1 or TRGJ2. TRGV10 is an ORF, and what it does is uncertain. This clonotype originated in a human donor with celiac disease. Sample: a duodenal biopsy. The CDR3, as DNA: TGTGCTGGCGTGGGATTACTTCCTAAGAATTATTATAAGAAACTCTTT. Translating it yields CAGVGLLPKNYYKKLF.